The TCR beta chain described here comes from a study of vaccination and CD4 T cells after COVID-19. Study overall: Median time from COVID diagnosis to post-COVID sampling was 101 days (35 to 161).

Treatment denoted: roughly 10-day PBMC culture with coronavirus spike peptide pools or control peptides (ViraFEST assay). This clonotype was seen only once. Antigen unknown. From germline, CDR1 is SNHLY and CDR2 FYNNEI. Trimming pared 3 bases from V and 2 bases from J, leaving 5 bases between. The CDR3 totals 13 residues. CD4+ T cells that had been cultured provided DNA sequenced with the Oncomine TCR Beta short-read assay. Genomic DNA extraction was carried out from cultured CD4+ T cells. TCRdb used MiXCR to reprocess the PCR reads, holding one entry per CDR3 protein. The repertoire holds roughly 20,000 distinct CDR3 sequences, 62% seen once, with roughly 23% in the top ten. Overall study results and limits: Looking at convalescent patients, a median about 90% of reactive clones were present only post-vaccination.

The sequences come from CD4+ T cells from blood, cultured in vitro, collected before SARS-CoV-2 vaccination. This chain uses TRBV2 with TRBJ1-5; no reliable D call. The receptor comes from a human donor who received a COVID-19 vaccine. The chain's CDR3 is CASSDLRNQPQHF. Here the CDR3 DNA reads TGTGCCAGCAGTGACCTACGCAATCAGCCCCAGCATTTT.